These T cell receptor beta chains were read from a single sample in a study of Graves' ophthalmopathy and Graves' hyperthyroidism. MiXCR was run by TCRdb on the multiplex PCR reads, yielding one entry per CDR3 protein. The data contain over 450,000 distinct CDR3 sequences, 13% to 15% of them seen just once; the ten biggest clones take up 9.5% to 10%. The sequenced sample consisted of blood. Receptors originate from a woman in her thirties with Graves' ophthalmopathy. Both conserved end residues are part of each CDR3. The D gene is left open where the match is weak. Some rows mark clone size as missing; the rest say once, few, many or name a class of expanded clone.

V	J	size	D	CDR3	DNA
TRBV12-3/TRBV12-4	TRBJ2-7	-	-	CASSKLAGVPTEQYF	TGTGCCAGCAGCAAATTGGCAGGGGTCCCTACCGAGCAGTACTTC
TRBV2	TRBJ2-5	-	-	CASRIDGGLQETQYF	TGTGCCAGCCGTATCGACGGGGGACTCCAAGAGACCCAGTACTTC
TRBV20-1	TRBJ2-5	many	-	CSQSHGQETQYF	TGCAGCCAATCTCACGGCCAAGAGACCCAGTACTTC
TRBV6-5	TRBJ2-5	many	TRBD2	CASSYPGGETQYF	TGTGCCAGCAGCTACCCGGGGGGAGAGACCCAGTACTTC
TRBV20-1	TRBJ1-5	few	-	CSAPRGMGQPQHF	TGCAGTGCTCCCCGGGGAATGGGTCAGCCCCAGCATTTT
TRBV7-2	TRBJ1-2	many	-	CASSTVPRTGYTF	TGTGCCAGCAGCACGGTCCCCCGGACTGGCTACACCTTC
TRBV28	TRBJ1-2	many	-	CASSLSPLPGNYGYTF	TGTGCCAGCAGTTTATCCCCTCTCCCAGGGAACTATGGCTACACCTTC
TRBV6-2/TRBV6-3	TRBJ2-5	many	TRBD2	CASGGLAGEGGETQYF	TGTGCCAGCGGGGGACTAGCGGGTGAAGGAGGAGAGACCCAGTACTTC
TRBV7-9	TRBJ2-7	many	TRBD2	CASSSGTSGFYEQYF	TGTGCCAGCAGCTCAGGGACTAGCGGGTTCTACGAGCAGTACTTC
TRBV12-3/TRBV12-4	TRBJ2-5	many	-	CASSLGGPSETQYF	TGTGCCAGCAGTTTAGGTGGTCCGTCGGAGACCCAGTACTTC
TRBV11-2	TRBJ1-2	many	-	CASSPRVGDYYGYTF	TGTGCCAGCAGCCCCAGGGTTGGCGACTACTATGGCTACACCTTC
TRBV30	TRBJ1-6	few	-	CAWIRGIGPHLNSPLHF	TGTGCCTGGATTCGGGGGATAGGTCCACATCTCAATTCACCCCTCCACTTT
TRBV24-1	TRBJ2-2	-	-	CATSDNAATNTGELFF	TGTGCCACCAGTGATAACGCAGCTACGAACACCGGGGAGCTGTTTTTT
TRBV20-1	TRBJ2-7	many	-	CSAITGSGIAYEQYF	TGCAGTGCTATAACGGGGAGCGGAATCGCCTACGAGCAGTACTTC
TRBV19	TRBJ2-4	many	-	CASSIAAGFANIQYF	TGTGCCAGTAGTATTGCCGCAGGGTTTGCAAACATTCAGTACTTC
TRBV28	TRBJ1-6	many	-	CASSLWEGINSPLHF	TGTGCCAGCAGTTTATGGGAGGGTATTAATTCACCCCTCCACTTT
TRBV6-1	TRBJ2-5	many	-	CASSVGGTETQYF	TGTGCCAGCAGTGTAGGGGGGACGGAGACCCAGTACTTC
TRBV6-1	TRBJ2-5	many	TRBD2	CASSRGLAGDFQETQYF	TGTGCCAGCAGTCGGGGACTAGCGGGCGATTTCCAAGAGACCCAGTACTTC
TRBV30	TRBJ2-7	many	-	CAWSVNGILSYEQYF	TGTGCCTGGAGTGTAAATGGGATTCTTTCCTACGAGCAGTACTTC
TRBV30	TRBJ2-6	few	TRBD1	CAWIQQGALSGANVLTF	TGTGCCTGGATTCAACAGGGGGCGCTGTCCGGGGCCAACGTCCTGACTTTC
TRBV12-3/TRBV12-4	TRBJ2-5	-	-	CASSLGVEGEETQYF	TGTGCCAGCAGTTTAGGCGTGGAGGGGGAAGAGACCCAGTACTTC
TRBV11-3	TRBJ1-6	many	-	CASSLGGKNSPLHF	TGTGCCAGCAGCTTGGGCGGAAAAAATTCACCCCTCCACTTT
TRBV11-3	TRBJ2-5	few	TRBD1	CASSPRTGGLETQYF	TGTGCCAGCAGCCCGCGGACAGGGGGCTTGGAGACCCAGTACTTC
TRBV29-1	TRBJ2-5	many	TRBD2	CSVGASGETQYF	TGCAGCGTTGGGGCTAGCGGAGAGACCCAGTACTTC
TRBV30	TRBJ1-1	-	TRBD1	CAWNGQGMGTEAFF	TGTGCCTGGAACGGACAGGGGATGGGCACTGAAGCTTTCTTT
TRBV12-3/TRBV12-4	TRBJ1-1	once	-	CASSFEQYTEAFF	TGTGCCAGCAGTTTTGAGCAGTACACTGAAGCTTTCTTT
TRBV12-3/TRBV12-4	TRBJ1-2	many	-	CASSFGVSRGYTF	TGTGCCAGCAGTTTTGGGGTTTCGCGCGGCTACACCTTC
TRBV7-9	TRBJ2-2	few	-	CASSPGAGTGELFF	TGTGCCAGCAGCCCAGGGGCCGGCACCGGGGAGCTGTTTTTT
TRBV15	TRBJ2-5	many	-	CATSKEGDSQETQYF	TGTGCCACCAGCAAGGAAGGGGACTCCCAAGAGACCCAGTACTTC
TRBV20-1	TRBJ2-5	many	-	CSAQKLQGGIDETQYF	TGCAGTGCCCAAAAATTACAAGGAGGGATCGACGAGACCCAGTACTTC
TRBV18	TRBJ2-7	-	TRBD2	CASSPELAGSYEQYF	TGTGCCAGCTCACCAGAACTAGCGGGCTCCTACGAGCAGTACTTC
TRBV20-1	TRBJ1-5	many	-	CSARTGIAIQPQHF	TGCAGTGCGCGTACCGGGATCGCGATTCAGCCCCAGCATTTT
TRBV9	TRBJ1-1	few	-	CASSPWDGNTEAFF	TGTGCCAGCAGCCCGTGGGATGGGAACACTGAAGCTTTCTTT
TRBV11-3	TRBJ2-5	many	-	CASSTRTIQETQYF	TGTGCCAGCAGCACCCGGACAATTCAAGAGACCCAGTACTTC
TRBV3-1	TRBJ2-7	few	-	CASSYPGGNSYEQYF	TGTGCCAGCAGCTACCCCGGGGGAAACTCCTACGAGCAGTACTTC
TRBV4-2	TRBJ1-3	many	-	CASSQEGAGNTIYF	TGTGCCAGCAGCCAAGAGGGGGCTGGAAACACCATATATTTT
TRBV7-2	TRBJ2-5	-	-	CASVGPGQETQYF	TGTGCCAGTGTCGGACCCGGCCAAGAGACCCAGTACTTC
TRBV18	TRBJ2-7	-	TRBD1	CASSLRQGDEHYF	TGTGCCAGCTCGCTTCGCCAGGGGGACGAGCACTACTTC
TRBV4-1	TRBJ1-3	few	-	CASSQGQARGGSGNTIYF	TGCGCCAGCAGCCAAGGGCAGGCCAGAGGGGGCTCTGGAAACACCATATATTTT
TRBV3-1	TRBJ1-3	-	TRBD1	CASSQVTGFANTIYF	TGTGCCAGCAGCCAAGTGACAGGGTTTGCAAACACCATATATTTT
TRBV7-8	TRBJ2-7	many	-	CASSLVGPEVSYEQYF	TGTGCCAGCAGCTTAGTCGGCCCGGAGGTCTCCTACGAGCAGTACTTC
TRBV27	TRBJ2-5	many	-	CASSPTTRETQYF	TGTGCCAGCAGTCCGACCACCCGGGAGACCCAGTACTTC
TRBV6-1	TRBJ2-5	many	-	CASSLTAGANQETQYF	TGTGCCAGCAGCCTAACTGCGGGGGCGAACCAAGAGACCCAGTACTTC
TRBV5-1	TRBJ2-5	many	TRBD2	CASSFPRTSGGAETQYF	TGCGCCAGCAGCTTTCCACGGACTAGCGGGGGGGCAGAGACCCAGTACTTC
TRBV7-9	TRBJ2-2	-	-	CASSLDLGDTGELFF	TGTGCCAGCAGCTTAGACTTGGGGGACACCGGGGAGCTGTTTTTT
TRBV11-2	TRBJ2-2	few	-	CASSLDWTPRGSGELFF	TGTGCCAGCAGCTTAGATTGGACTCCTAGAGGTTCCGGGGAGCTGTTTTTT
TRBV4-1	TRBJ2-5	many	TRBD1	CASSQVLQGDSETQYF	TGCGCCAGCAGCCAAGTCCTACAGGGGGATTCAGAGACCCAGTACTTC
TRBV27	TRBJ2-5	many	TRBD2	CASSSSGTRPETQYF	TGTGCCAGCAGTTCCTCCGGGACTAGACCTGAGACCCAGTACTTC
TRBV6-5	TRBJ2-4	many	TRBD1	CAGSYLGQGANAKNIQYF	TGTGCCGGCAGTTACCTAGGACAGGGGGCCAACGCCAAAAACATTCAGTACTTC
TRBV28	TRBJ1-2	many	TRBD1	CASSPTGAGHNYGYTF	TGTGCCAGCAGCCCCACAGGGGCCGGCCATAACTATGGCTACACCTTC
TRBV28	TRBJ2-7	many	-	CASSLQGGSYEQYF	TGTGCCAGCAGTCTCCAGGGCGGATCCTACGAGCAGTACTTC
TRBV27	TRBJ1-5	many	TRBD1	CASSPSRTGGFQPQHF	TGTGCCAGCAGTCCATCCCGGACAGGGGGCTTCCAGCCCCAGCATTTT
TRBV2	TRBJ1-1	many	-	CANSYRSDTEAFF	TGTGCCAACAGTTACAGGAGCGACACTGAAGCTTTCTTT
TRBV9	TRBJ1-1	-	-	CASSPGGNLHTEAFF	TGTGCCAGCAGCCCCGGGGGAAATCTTCACACTGAAGCTTTCTTT
TRBV20-1	TRBJ2-7	-	TRBD1	CSAQSGTDYEQYF	TGCAGTGCGCAATCCGGGACAGACTACGAGCAGTACTTC
TRBV9	TRBJ2-5	many	-	CAGSVQGQETQYF	TGTGCCGGCAGCGTTCAGGGGCAAGAGACCCAGTACTTC
TRBV7-2	TRBJ1-1	many	TRBD1	CASSSQGARYTEAFF	TGTGCCAGCAGCTCCCAGGGGGCCCGTTACACTGAAGCTTTCTTT
TRBV12-3/TRBV12-4	TRBJ1-2	many	TRBD1	CASTLVGTARALITF	TGTGCCAGCACCCTGGTAGGGACAGCCCGAGCGTTGATTACCTTC
TRBV7-2	TRBJ2-7	many	TRBD1	CASSFPGTGFPEQYF	TGTGCCAGCAGCTTCCCCGGGACAGGGTTCCCCGAGCAGTACTTC